Sequencing of this T cell receptor beta chain was carried out in a study of blood T cell repertoires in COVID-19 (dated by TCRdb to the early 2020s). As for the study more broadly: Samples covering the acute and convalescent phases of COVID-19 were provided by collaborators in the United States, Italy and Spain. The repertoires were released in a freely available public database intended as a resource for research on the immune response to SARS-CoV-2. Subjects who had been exposed to COVID-19, were actively infected with it, or had recovered from it provided the deeply sampled blood TCRbeta repertoires that made up the dataset. Samples were obtained from the ongoing ImmuneRACE study (first 160 participants) and from roughly 1,300 subjects provided by 6 global collaborators. The material from the prospective study consisted of cDNA or gDNA derived from T cells, B-cell-depleted T cells, or PBMCs. Nearly every sample came with metadata listing a de-identified subject ID, COVID-19 status, age in years and sex. HLA class I and class II types, where available, came from metadata supplied by the sample provider rather than from assay-based typing. Results the study describes overall, beyond this receptor: The amount of clinical and demographic metadata varied by source and participant and was provided uncurated.

Whole blood was collected in K2EDTA tubes by collaborating institutions according to the institutions' own protocols. For TCRbeta analysis, collaborator samples were shipped as frozen whole blood, as isolated PBMCs, or as DNA extracted from either sample type. For this clone: What this receptor recognizes is not known. There are no base qualities to consult, and no much larger clone falls within one base.

Compared with germline, V lacks 4 bases and J lacks 5 bases; bases without a gene match: 8. The CDR3 sequence holds 15 residues, the cysteine and phenylalanine included. Only CDR3 DNA remains: 45 bases, in frame from the first base. Taken from the germline V gene, the CDR1 and CDR2 loops are SGDLS and YYNGEE. The immunoSEQ Assay, a bias-controlled multiplex PCR, was used to amplify TCRbeta CDR3 regions from genomic DNA. The paper's processing steps were these. Within the assay, amplification of reference gene primers was used to estimate how many nucleated cells each sample contained. To quantify the absolute abundance of each unique TCRbeta CDR3 rearrangement, sequence reads were collapsed and filtered. For each sample, productive Simpson clonality was calculated by taking the square root of Simpson's diversity index across productive rearrangements. This immuneACCESS table, as held by TCRdb, lists in-frame sequences with V and J called but not all clones. Of the missing ones, under half trace to an unresolved V gene in checked studies; the others have no known cause. Clonal size and the V and J genes are those of that table, whereas D and trimming came from the DNA. In all, the sample holds about 97,000 clones, and more than 75% of those were seen once. Around 3% of the sample is in the top ten clones.

The clonotype comes from a man aged 45 to 65 with active or convalescent COVID-19. The rearrangement joined TRBV9 to TRBJ2-5, with 10 junctional bases fitting TRBD1. The sequencing input was peripheral blood. CDR3 region: CASSLGQGFGETQYF. The sequenced DNA: TGTGCCAGCAGCTTGGGACAGGGGTTTGGGGAGACCCAGTACTTC.